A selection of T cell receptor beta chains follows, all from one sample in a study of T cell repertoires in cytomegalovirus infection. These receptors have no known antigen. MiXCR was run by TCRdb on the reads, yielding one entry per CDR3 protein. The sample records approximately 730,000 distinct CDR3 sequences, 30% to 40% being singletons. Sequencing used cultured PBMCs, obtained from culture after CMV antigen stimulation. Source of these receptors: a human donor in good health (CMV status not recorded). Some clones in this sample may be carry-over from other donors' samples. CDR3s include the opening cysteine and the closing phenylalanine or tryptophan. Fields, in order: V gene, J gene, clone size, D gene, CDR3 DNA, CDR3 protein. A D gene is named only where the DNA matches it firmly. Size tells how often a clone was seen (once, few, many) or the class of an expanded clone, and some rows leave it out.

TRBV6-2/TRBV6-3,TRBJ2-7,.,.,TGTGCCAGCAGACGAGCAGGGGCCCCCTTCTACGAGCAGTACTTC,CASRRAGAPFYEQYF
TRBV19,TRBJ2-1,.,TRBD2,TGTGCCAGTAGTAACCGACTAGCGGGGGCCCTGTACCCTGTCAATGAGCAGTTCTTC,CASSNRLAGALYPVNEQFF
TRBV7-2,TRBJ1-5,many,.,TGTGCCAGCAGCTTAGGACAGCACAATCAGCCCCAGCATTTT,CASSLGQHNQPQHF
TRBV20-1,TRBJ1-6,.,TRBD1,TGCAGTGCGGAGGACAGGGGAGGCTCACCCCTCCACTTT,CSAEDRGGSPLHF
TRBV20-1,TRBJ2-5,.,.,TGCAGTGCCGGTGGGCGGACCGCAGAGACCCAGTACTTC,CSAGGRTAETQYF
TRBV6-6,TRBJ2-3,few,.,TGTGCCAGCACCGTTGGCGGCGGTACAGATACGCAGTATTTT,CASTVGGGTDTQYF
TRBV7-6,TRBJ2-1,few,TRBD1,TGTGCCAGCAGCTTAGCGCCGGGACAGGCGCTCAATGAGCAGTTCTTC,CASSLAPGQALNEQFF
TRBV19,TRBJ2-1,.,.,TGTGCCAGTAGTATGGGGGCACCCTTCAATGAGCAGTTCTTC,CASSMGAPFNEQFF
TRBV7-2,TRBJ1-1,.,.,TGTGCCAGCAGTCGGAGAATCACTGAAGCTTTCTTT,CASSRRITEAFF
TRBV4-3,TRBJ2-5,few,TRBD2,TGCGCCAGCAGCCAAGGACTAGCGGGAGGGTGGGAGACCCAGTACTTC,CASSQGLAGGWETQYF
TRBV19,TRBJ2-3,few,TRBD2,TGTGCCACCGCCTCGCCTCAGGGACTAGCGGAGAGCACAGATACGCAGTATTTT,CATASPQGLAESTDTQYF
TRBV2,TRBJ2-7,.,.,TGTGCCAGCAGGGGGGTCGTCTACGAGCAGTACTTC,CASRGVVYEQYF
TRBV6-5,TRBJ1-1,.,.,TGTGCCAGCAGTTACTCTACGTTATTGGGGGCGGGTCCCGAAGCTTTCTTT,CASSYSTLLGAGPEAFF
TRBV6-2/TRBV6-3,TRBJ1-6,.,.,TGTGCCAGCAGTTCGCCGACAAGAAATTCACCCCTCCACTTT,CASSSPTRNSPLHF
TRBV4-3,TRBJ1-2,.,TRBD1,TGCGCCAACAGCCAAGAGGACAGGGGTGGCCGTGGCTACACCTTC,CANSQEDRGGRGYTF
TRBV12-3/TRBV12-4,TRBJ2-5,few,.,TGTGCCAGCAGTTTCAGGCTAGCGACAGAGACCCAGTACTTC,CASSFRLATETQYF
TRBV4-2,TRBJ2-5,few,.,TGTGCCAGCAGCCAAGGGGAGGCGGGCAAAGAGACCCAGTACTTC,CASSQGEAGKETQYF
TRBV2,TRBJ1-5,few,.,TGTGCCAGCAGTGCCGGGTACAGCAATCAGCCCCAGCATTTT,CASSAGYSNQPQHF
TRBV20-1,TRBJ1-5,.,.,TGCAGTGCTAGGGAGTGGGGGCTGGGCAATCAGCCCCAGCATTTT,CSAREWGLGNQPQHF
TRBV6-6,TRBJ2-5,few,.,TGTGCCAGCAGTGCCCTAAGGGGAGAGACCCAGTACTTC,CASSALRGETQYF
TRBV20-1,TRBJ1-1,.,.,TGCAGTGCTCTCGGGGGGAACACTGAAGCTTTCTTT,CSALGGNTEAFF
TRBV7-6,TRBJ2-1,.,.,TGTGCCAGCAGCTTATCCAGAGCCGTGCTCAATGAGCAGTTCTTC,CASSLSRAVLNEQFF
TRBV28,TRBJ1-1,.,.,TGTGCCAGCAGTCCGGGACCGGGCAAGGAAGCTTTCTTT,CASSPGPGKEAFF
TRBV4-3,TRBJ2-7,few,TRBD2,TGCGCCAGCAGCGCGAGACTAGCGGGAGTAGACGAGCAGTACTTC,CASSARLAGVDEQYF
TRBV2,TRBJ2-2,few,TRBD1,TGTGCCAGCAGTCCTACAGGGGGCCATAACACCGGGGAGCTGTTTTTT,CASSPTGGHNTGELFF
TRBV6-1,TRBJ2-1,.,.,TGTGCCACAGGGACATATGAGCAGTTCTTC,CATGTYEQFF
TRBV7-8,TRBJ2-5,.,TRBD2,TGTGCCAGCAGCCCTAGCGGGACTAGAAGGGGGGAGACCCAGTACTTC,CASSPSGTRRGETQYF
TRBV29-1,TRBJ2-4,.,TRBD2,TGCAGCGTTGAACGGGGGGGGAACATTCAGTACTTC,CSVERGGNIQYF
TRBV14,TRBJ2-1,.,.,TGTGCCAGCAGCCACCGACAGCGACCCTCCTACAATGAGCAGTTCTTC,CASSHRQRPSYNEQFF
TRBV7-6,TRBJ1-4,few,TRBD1,TGTGCCAGCAGCACACTGGAGGGGGCGCCTGAAAAACTGTTTTTT,CASSTLEGAPEKLFF
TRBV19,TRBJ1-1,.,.,TGTGCCAGTAGTATAGCGACAAAAGCTTTCTTT,CASSIATKAFF
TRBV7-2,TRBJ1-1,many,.,TGTGCCAGCAGCTTAGCGCGGGGTGGGAACACTGAAGCTTTCTTT,CASSLARGGNTEAFF
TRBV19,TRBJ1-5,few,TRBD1,TGTGCCAGTAGTATCAACAGGGGGGAGCCCCAGCATTTT,CASSINRGEPQHF
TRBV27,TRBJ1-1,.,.,TGTGCCAGCAGTTTAGTTGGAGGGCGCAGAGCTTTCTTT,CASSLVGGRRAFF
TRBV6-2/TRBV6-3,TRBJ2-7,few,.,TGTGCCAGTCGGGACCCCAACTCCTACGAGCAGTACTTC,CASRDPNSYEQYF
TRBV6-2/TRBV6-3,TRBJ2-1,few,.,TGTGCCAGCAGGGCACTGGGAGGCAATGAGCAGTTCTTC,CASRALGGNEQFF
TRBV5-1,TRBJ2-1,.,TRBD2,TGCGCCAGTAGGGCCAGCGGGGGGGCCTCCTACAATGAGCAGTTCTTC,CASRASGGASYNEQFF
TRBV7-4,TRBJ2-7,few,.,TGTGCCAGCAGCCCCACGGGGGGCCCCATCTACGAGCAGTACTTC,CASSPTGGPIYEQYF
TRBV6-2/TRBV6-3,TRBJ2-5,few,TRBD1,TGTGCCAGCAGGGGGGACAGGGCCTTCGAGACCCAGTACTTC,CASRGDRAFETQYF
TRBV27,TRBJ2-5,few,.,TGTGCCAGCAGTCCCGGGACATACCAAGAGACCCAGTACTTC,CASSPGTYQETQYF
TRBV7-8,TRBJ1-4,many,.,TGTGCCAGCAGCTTGAATACCGGACAGAAACTGTTTTTT,CASSLNTGQKLFF
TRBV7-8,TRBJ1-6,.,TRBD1,TGTGCCAGCAGCAAATCAGGGGGAATCGGTAATTCACCCCTCCACTTT,CASSKSGGIGNSPLHF
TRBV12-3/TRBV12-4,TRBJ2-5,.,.,TGTGCCAGCAGTCGGGTTATTATAGGGGGGCAAGAGACCCAGTACTTC,CASSRVIIGGQETQYF
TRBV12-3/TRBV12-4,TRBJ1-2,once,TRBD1,TGTGCCAGCAGTCTCCAGGGGGGCGCTCTCTCCGGGGACTATGGCTACACCTTC,CASSLQGGALSGDYGYTF
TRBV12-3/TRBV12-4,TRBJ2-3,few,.,TGTGCCAGCAAGGAGGGGCCCCCTAGCACAGATACGCAGTATTTT,CASKEGPPSTDTQYF
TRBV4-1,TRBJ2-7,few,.,TGCGCCAGCAGCCAAGTTCGGAGCTCCTACGAGCAGTACTTC,CASSQVRSSYEQYF
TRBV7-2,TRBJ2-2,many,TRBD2,TGTGCCAGCAGCTTGAGGGCGGGGGGGAACACCGGGGAGCTGTTTTTT,CASSLRAGGNTGELFF
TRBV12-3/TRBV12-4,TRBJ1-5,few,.,TGTGCCAGCAGTTCCTTAGAGGGTCAGCCCCAGCATTTT,CASSSLEGQPQHF
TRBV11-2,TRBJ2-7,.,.,TGTGCCAGCTACTCTGACTACTCGTCCGAGCAGTACTTC,CASYSDYSSEQYF
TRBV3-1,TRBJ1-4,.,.,TGTGCCAGCAGCCAAGGTTGGGGCGTGAATGAAAAACTGTTTTTT,CASSQGWGVNEKLFF
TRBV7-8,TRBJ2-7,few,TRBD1,TGTGCCAGCAGCATCCTATGGACAGGGGGGACCTACGAGCAGTACTTC,CASSILWTGGTYEQYF
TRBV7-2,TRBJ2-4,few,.,TGTGCCAGCAGCTTAGTCGGTCTAGCCAAAAACATTCAGTACTTC,CASSLVGLAKNIQYF
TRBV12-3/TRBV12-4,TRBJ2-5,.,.,TGTGCCAGCAGTTTTATGGCCGTCGGGACCCAGTACTTC,CASSFMAVGTQYF